Listed below are T cell receptor beta chains from one sample, sequenced in a study of blood T cell repertoires in COVID-19. The protocol was immunoSEQ multiplex PCR, while the TCRdb copy is restricted to in-frame clones and leaves out a portion. The sample contains 200,000 or so clones, 80% of which appear only once. Material: peripheral blood. The receptors derive from a woman aged 70 to 79 with acute or convalescent COVID-19. Both conserved end residues are part of each CDR3. Clone size appears in some rows only: once, few, many, or a class for an expanded clone.

TRBJ2-7,TRBV5-4,NA,CASSESPTSGGDEQYF
TRBJ2-7,TRBV18,NA,CASSPGLAGIYEQYF
TRBJ2-3,TRBV5-1,NA,CASSLAGSTDTQYF
TRBJ2-7,TRBV5-6,NA,CASSQGLAGTYEQYF
TRBJ1-3,TRBV19,NA,CASSMGTAEFSGNTIYF
TRBJ2-1,TRBV3-1/TRBV3-2,NA,CASSPLAGPYNEQFF
TRBJ1-1,TRBV5-1,NA,CASSLGQANTEAFF
TRBJ2-3,TRBV29-1,NA,CSVGTSEITDTQYF
TRBJ2-3,TRBV11-2,NA,CASSSNWGSGSTDTQYF
TRBJ2-1,TRBV28,once,CASSKLASYYNEQFF
TRBJ2-4,TRBV28,NA,CASSFRGPKNIQYF
TRBJ2-3,TRBV7-2,once,CASRGGPDTQYF
TRBJ2-7,TRBV3-1/TRBV3-2,NA,CASSQGSSGPYLYEQYF
TRBJ1-4,TRBV7-3,once,CASSLRADATNEKLFF
TRBJ2-5,TRBV28,NA,CASSPFFSGTQETQYF
TRBJ2-3,TRBV5-4,NA,CASREAGGGADTQYF
TRBJ1-1,TRBV19,once,CASSRQVGIAEAFF
TRBJ2-2,TRBV19,once,CASSIVSRYTGELFF
TRBJ2-7,TRBV29-1,NA,CSVVYDGTYEQYF
TRBJ2-1,TRBV6-6,NA,CASSYPQEGYNEQFF
TRBJ2-7,TRBV20-1,NA,CSARDIRGFYF
TRBJ2-7,TRBV6-6,NA,CASRPPGGSSYEQYF
TRBJ2-1,TRBV24-1,NA,CATSVGGAGGQNEQFF
TRBJ2-7,TRBV15,NA,CATSREGLAGVNSYEQYF
TRBJ2-3,TRBV18,NA,CASSPSQGRGTDTQYF
TRBJ1-3,TRBV18,once,CASSPGTDYGNTIYF
TRBJ1-2,TRBV25-1,NA,CASSDFGTGGIFDGYTF
TRBJ2-1,TRBV9,few,CASSVAGDPYNEQFF